This T cell receptor (beta chain) was sequenced during a study of shared clonotypes between healthy human individuals. The table came from immunoSEQ multiplex PCR; TCRdb's copy has only in-frame clones and leaves some out. This table has a few million clones, around 90% appearing once. The CDR3 covers 13 residues. Germline V gene lookup returns CDR1 SGHNT and CDR2 YYREEE (reference sequence). Trimming left V 4 bases short and J 6 bases short, with 13 bases between. This sequence joins TRBV5-4 and TRBJ1-1; a possible D gene is TRBD1 (5 bases). Source material: naive CD4+ T cells from PBMCs. Subset reported: CD45RA+ positively selected. This TCR was recovered from a man between 18 and 29 years old in good health. Some clones in this sample may be carry-over from other donors' samples. CDR3 nucleotides: TGTGCCAGCAGCGGGGTGGGGACGGCTGAAGCTTTCTTT. This translates into CASSGVGTAEAFF.